The T cell receptor (beta chain) described here comes from a study of blood T cell repertoires in COVID-19. Germline values: CDR1 SNHLY, CDR2 FYNNEI. The CDR3 extends over 13 amino acids. The J segment lost 5 bases and the V segment lost 7 bases, leaving 6 bases of the junction unmatched. Produced via immunoSEQ multiplex PCR; TCRdb's table is partial and in-frame only. This sample has fewer than 90,000 clones; about nine tenths occur once, and the top ten carry 6% to 8%. The sample consisted of peripheral blood. The chain has TRBV2 and TRBJ2-3, with TRBD2 matching over 7 bases. The sequence derives from a woman aged 80 or over with active COVID-19. This CDR3 reads CASTLGGGDTQYF. The DNA for the CDR3 is TGTGCCAGCACCCTGGGCGGGGGAGATACGCAGTATTTT.